These 25 T cell receptor beta chains were sequenced from one sample in a study of cytomegalovirus exposure and HLA in healthy donors. The primer mix had 60 Vbeta and 13 Jbeta primers. Measured with immunoSEQ multiplex PCR; TCRdb has only the in-frame clones, and not every one. The data hold about 140,000 clones, with more than 60% observed a single time. The sequencing sample was made of PBMCs. These receptor sequences come from a man in his forties in good health and CMV-seronegative.

This rearrangement joins TRBV5-1 to TRBJ2-4, with 10 bases that match TRBD1. Germline V gene sequence: CDR1 SGHRS, CDR2 YFSETQ. J lost 7 bases, V lost 1 base, and 2 bases had no gene match. The CDR3 runs 14 residues. CDR3 residues: CASSLWGQGNIQYF. The CDR3 nucleotides are TGCGCCAGCAGCTTGTGGGGACAGGGGAACATTCAGTACTTC.

J is TRBJ2-1 and V is TRBV19, with 15 bases matching TRBD2. Germline V gene data show CDR1 as LNHDA and CDR2 as SQIVND (reference sequence). The CDR3 totals 18 residues. Unmatched junction bases numbered 11, after V lost 7 bases and J lost 4 bases. This chain's CDR3 is CASTVGTSGGIRYNEQFF. CDR3 bases: TGTGCCAGTACCGTGGGGACTAGCGGGGGGATCCGTTACAATGAGCAGTTCTTC.

The CDR3 coding sequence is TGTGCCAGCTCACTAGGGGGCGACGGTCAGCCCCAGCATTTT. Its translation is CASSLGGDGQPQHF. The chain employs TRBV18 and TRBJ1-5; 7 nucleotides agree with TRBD1. This CDR3 region has 14 residues. The trim removed 4 bases at V and 6 bases at J, leaving 6 bases unmatched. Germline CDR1 is KGHSH and CDR2 is LQKENI.

This clone has only one observation. The rearrangement links TRBV4-1 to TRBJ1-5; maybe TRBD1 (5 bases). This CDR3 contains 14 residues. Germline-derived CDR1 and CDR2 are MGHRA and YSYEKL. V shed 1 base and J shed 4 bases, with 8 bases lying between them. CDR3 residues: CASSQVGGNQPQHF. CDR3 DNA: TGCGCCAGCAGCCAAGTCGGGGGGAATCAGCCCCAGCATTTT.

This clone was recorded only once. The CDR3 sequence: CASVYSGGNTDTQYF. The CDR3 nucleotides are TGTGCCAGCGTCTATAGCGGGGGCAACACAGATACGCAGTATTTT. The chain uses TRBV6-1 and TRBJ2-3; TRBD2 matches at 9 bases. CDR1 and CDR2 from the germline V gene are MNHNS and SASEGT. V trimming: 8 bases; J trimming: 2 bases; junction bases outside the gene matches: 8. CDR3 length: 15 amino acids.

This chain links TRBV11-3 with TRBJ2-7, with TRBD1 identical over 9 bases. Per germline, CDR1 SGHNT and CDR2 YENEEA. The CDR3 is 15 amino acids. J gave up 4 bases and V 2 bases, and 6 bases lay outside the gene matches. The CDR3 nucleotides read TGTGCCAGCAGCTTACGGACAGGGGAGAAGTACGAGCAGTACTTC. The encoded protein is CASSLRTGEKYEQYF.

The CDR3 region is CASSLNSGGHYNEQFF. CDR3 DNA: TGCGCCAGCAGCTTGAACAGCGGGGGGCATTACAATGAGCAGTTCTTC. This sequence joins TRBV5-1 and TRBJ2-1, with 9 bases lining up with TRBD2. Losses at the gene ends were 1 base for V and 4 bases for J; bases not matched to a gene: 6. This CDR3 comprises 16 residues. Germline V lookup: CDR1 SGHRS, CDR2 YFSETQ.

CDR3 protein: CASSIMGWTSGGITSSYNEQFF. CDR3 sequence (DNA): TGTGCCAGTAGTATAATGGGCTGGACTAGCGGGGGGATTACGAGCTCCTACAATGAGCAGTTCTTC. V usage is TRBV19 and J usage is TRBJ2-1; 14 bases are a match to TRBD2. Germline CDR1 is LNHDA and CDR2 is SQIVND (reference sequence). CDR3 size: 22 residues. Trimming cost V 2 bases and J 0 bases; bases outside gene matches: 15.

The chain couples TRBV9 to TRBJ2-1; tentative D call: TRBD1 (6 bases). Per germline, CDR1 SGDLS and CDR2 YYNGEE. With 0 bases removed from V and 4 bases from J, the gap between germline ends came to 11 bases. This CDR3 spans 15 amino acids. As DNA, the CDR3 is TGTGCCAGCAGCGTAGCAGGGGCTGGGTACAATGAGCAGTTCTTC. This encodes CASSVAGAGYNEQFF.

The count of this clone is one. The V and J genes are TRBV9 and TRBJ2-1; the match to TRBD2 covers 9 bases. This CDR3 region has 14 residues. V gave up 5 bases and J gave up 8 bases; unmatched junction bases: 8. The V gene's germline CDR1 is SGDLS and CDR2 YYNGEE. The CDR3, as DNA: TGTGCCAGCAGTTCCGGGACTAGCTGGTATGAGCAGTTCTTC. Translating gives CASSSGTSWYEQFF.

With regard to this clone: One end of the junction fails to match germline, which may point to a read error. The chain links TRBV7-9 to TRBJ1-5; maybe TRBD1 (6 bases). Germline V gene sequence: CDR1 SEHNR, CDR2 FQNEAQ (reference sequence). The CDR3 sequence is 15 residues long. The CDR3, as DNA: TGTTCCAGCAGCCCTGGGGGGGCAGGGCGGCAGCCCCAGCATTTT. It is translated as CSSSPGGAGRQPQHF.

In its sample, this clone was seen a few times. CDR3 nucleotides: TGTGCCTGGAGTCTCTACCGGACAGGAGCCGGGGAGCTGTTTTTT. It encodes CAWSLYRTGAGELFF. The V call is TRBV30, the J call TRBJ2-2; 7 bases fit TRBD1. Germline V gives CDR1 GTSNPN, CDR2 SVGIG (reference sequence). The CDR3 extends over 15 amino acids. Germline trimming cut 2 bases from V and 6 bases from J; bases unmatched to any gene: 9.

This rearrangement joins TRBV28 to TRBJ2-1, with D perhaps TRBD2 (6 bases). The CDR3 runs to 18 residues. Germline CDR1 reads MDHEN; CDR2 reads SYDVKM. V was pared by 7 bases and J by 5 bases, with 27 bases between. CDR3 amino acids: CASTTMFRLATGDNEQFF. In nucleotides, the CDR3 is TGTGCCAGCACCACCATGTTTAGGCTCGCTACGGGGGACAATGAGCAGTTCTTC.

This clone has a handful of counts. The chain combines TRBV5-1 with TRBJ2-1, with 8 bases that match TRBD1. The CDR3 has 12 amino acids. J lost 4 bases, V lost 9 bases, and 3 bases had no gene match. Looked up from germline, CDR1 is SGHRS and CDR2 is YFSETQ. The CDR3 sequence is CATGTGYNEQFF. The CDR3, as DNA: TGCGCCACCGGGACAGGTTACAATGAGCAGTTCTTC.

CDR3 sequence reads: CASSVTGGRTTEAFF. The CDR3 DNA reads TGTGCCAGCAGCGTGACAGGGGGGAGGACCACTGAAGCTTTCTTT. The chain couples TRBV9 to TRBJ1-1, with 9 bases identical to TRBD1. Per germline, CDR1 SGDLS and CDR2 YYNGEE. This CDR3 is built from 15 residues. The ends lost 2 bases at V and 4 bases at J; junction bases unmatched: 6.

The chain carries TRBV9 and TRBJ1-2, with a possible D match to TRBD1 (5 bases). The V gene lost 3 bases and the J gene lost 8 bases, with 14 bases spanning the gap. This CDR3 region has 13 residues. Germline lookup yields CDR1 SGDLS and CDR2 YYNGEE. As DNA, the CDR3 is TGTGCCAGCAGCGCTGGGGGAGGGAGCGGCTACACCTTC. Translating it yields CASSAGGGSGYTF.

This chain uses TRBV19 with TRBJ2-1; 9 positions match TRBD1. CDR1 and CDR2 (germline): LNHDA, SQIVND (reference sequence). With V trimmed by 2 bases and J by 10 bases, 6 bases remained unmatched. The CDR3 length is 14 residues. Here the CDR3 DNA reads TGTGCCAGTAGTATAACCCCGGGACAGGGAGAGCAGTTCTTC. The encoded protein is CASSITPGQGEQFF.

This clone has more than one count but fewer than ten. The V call is TRBV21-1, the J call TRBJ1-3. TRBV21-1 is noted as a pseudogene. The CDR3 is 17 residues long. CDR3 in DNA: TGTGCCAGCAGCAAAGTGAGGCAGAAATACTCTGGAAACACCATATATTTT. Its translation is CASSKVRQKYSGNTIYF.

V and J are TRBV5-6 and TRBJ1-2; the D gene is possibly TRBD1 (5 bases). There are 13 residues in the CDR3. V lost 2 bases and J lost 8, with 13 bases in between. Germline V gene sequence: CDR1 SGHDT, CDR2 YYEEEE. This chain's CDR3 is CASSLSGLGGYTF. The CDR3 DNA reads as TGTGCCAGCAGCTTATCAGGGTTGGGGGGCTACACCTTC.

The chain uses TRBV7-9 and TRBJ1-1; D gene ambiguous. Germline V gives CDR1 SEHNR, CDR2 FQNEAQ (reference sequence). This CDR3 comprises 14 residues. With 2 bases removed from V and 6 bases from J, the gap between germline ends came to 13 bases. In DNA form, the CDR3 reads TGTGCCAGCAGCTTACCCCTCCCGGGTCCTGAAGCTTTCTTT. Translated, it gives CASSLPLPGPEAFF.

The chain links TRBV6-5 to TRBJ1-2; 9 bases map to TRBD1. Trimming removed 8 bases from V and 7 bases from J; junction bases left unmatched: 5. Germline loops: CDR1 MNHEY, CDR2 SVGAGI. The CDR3 contains 12 residues. DNA of the CDR3: TGTGCCAGCGGACAGGGGCAAGGTGGCTACACCTTC. Its translation: CASGQGQGGYTF.

V is TRBV28 and J is TRBJ1-5; TRBD1 agrees at 8 bases. CDR3 length: 14 residues. Losses at the gene ends were 3 bases for V and 7 bases for J; bases not matched to a gene: 5. The V gene's germline CDR1 is MDHEN and CDR2 SYDVKM. CDR3 in amino acids: CASSFGQGGQPQHF. The CDR3 nucleotides are TGTGCCAGCAGTTTCGGACAGGGCGGCCAGCCCCAGCATTTT.

The chain uses TRBV7-2 and TRBJ1-2; TRBD1 matches 9 bases. V lost 6 bases and J lost 4; bases outside the gene matches: 12. The germline CDR1 and CDR2 sequences are SGHTA and FQGNSA. The CDR3 loop spans 16 amino acids. CDR3 residues: CASSFTSQGASYGYTF. The CDR3, as DNA: TGTGCCAGCAGTTTCACCTCACAGGGGGCTAGCTATGGCTACACCTTC. Looking up the rest from reference TRBV7-2 and TRBJ1-2 gives the full variable domain: GAGVSQSPSNKVTEKGKDVELRCDPISGHTALYWYRQSLGQGLEFLIYFQGNSAPDKSGLPSDRFSAERTGGSVSTLTIQRTQQEDSAVYLCASSFTSQGASYGYTFGSGTRLTVV.

This clone has more than one count but fewer than ten. The chain carries TRBV25-1 and TRBJ1-1; D not certain. Deletions cut 3 bases from V and 1 base from J, with 12 bases between. Germline CDR1 and CDR2: MGHDK and SYGVNS. The CDR3 is made up of 15 amino acids. CDR3 loop: CASSESGRKNTEAFF. The CDR3, as DNA: TGTGCCAGCAGTGAGTCTGGCAGGAAGAACACTGAAGCTTTCTTT.

The J gene is TRBJ1-5, the V gene TRBV29-1; TRBD1 aligns across 8 bases. The V and J ends lost 4 bases and 2 bases, in that order; junction bases with no gene match: 4. CDR1 is SQVTM, CDR2 ANQGSEA, per germline. This CDR3 has 14 residues. The CDR3 nucleotides read TGCAGCGTTGCTCCGACAGGGGGCAATCAGCCCCAGCATTTT. This translates into CSVAPTGGNQPQHF.